A selection of T cell receptor beta chains follows, all from one sample in a study of cytomegalovirus exposure and HLA in healthy donors. Sequencing used immunoSEQ multiplex PCR; TCRdb keeps in-frame clones, though not all of them. The data show around 150,000 clones, with about 76% seen just once and around 2.1% held by the top ten. The sequenced material came from PBMCs. These receptors were collected from a female donor in good health and CMV-seronegative. Each CDR3 is given with its conserved first and last residue. The order of the fields is J gene, V gene, D gene, CDR3 protein. The D gene is left open where the match is weak.

j_call: TRBJ2-7
v_call: TRBV5-1
d_call: NA
cdr3_aa: CASSQGGPYEQYF

j_call: TRBJ2-7
v_call: TRBV4-1
d_call: NA
cdr3_aa: CASSQPTRSDEQYF

j_call: TRBJ1-1
v_call: TRBV6-5
d_call: TRBD1
cdr3_aa: CASRVDREGGTEAFF

j_call: TRBJ1-2
v_call: TRBV5-6
d_call: TRBD1
cdr3_aa: CASSLTGGIYTF

j_call: TRBJ2-1
v_call: TRBV15
d_call: NA
cdr3_aa: CATSRDLAGPHEQFF

j_call: TRBJ2-3
v_call: TRBV5-6
d_call: NA
cdr3_aa: CASSAGPQGRDTDTQYF

j_call: TRBJ2-7
v_call: TRBV2
d_call: TRBD2
cdr3_aa: CASRDGGTYEQYF

j_call: TRBJ2-1
v_call: TRBV7-8
d_call: NA
cdr3_aa: CASSLDQESEYNEQFF

j_call: TRBJ2-2
v_call: TRBV9
d_call: NA
cdr3_aa: CASSVEQGNTGELFF

j_call: TRBJ2-5
v_call: TRBV9
d_call: TRBD2
cdr3_aa: CASSRGLAGGETQYF

j_call: TRBJ2-7
v_call: TRBV7-8
d_call: TRBD2
cdr3_aa: CASSLTGTSGRINEQYF

j_call: TRBJ1-2
v_call: TRBV5-4
d_call: NA
cdr3_aa: CASTALDYTANYGYTF

j_call: TRBJ1-2
v_call: TRBV5-1
d_call: NA
cdr3_aa: CASSLVADLGYTF

j_call: TRBJ1-2
v_call: TRBV30
d_call: NA
cdr3_aa: CAWSSGGHGYTF

j_call: TRBJ2-7
v_call: TRBV7-9
d_call: NA
cdr3_aa: CASSPWTDTYEQYF

j_call: TRBJ2-1
v_call: TRBV30
d_call: TRBD2
cdr3_aa: CAWSVLILGGAGDSYNEQFF

j_call: TRBJ2-2
v_call: TRBV7-9
d_call: TRBD2
cdr3_aa: CSVTSGGNTGELFF

j_call: TRBJ1-1
v_call: TRBV6-1
d_call: NA
cdr3_aa: CASSENRAGPNTEAFF

j_call: TRBJ1-1
v_call: TRBV7-9
d_call: NA
cdr3_aa: CASSLEEVEGTEAFF

j_call: TRBJ1-3
v_call: TRBV5-1
d_call: TRBD1
cdr3_aa: CASSSGTGRPGNTIYF

j_call: TRBJ1-3
v_call: TRBV2
d_call: NA
cdr3_aa: CASSGGISGNTIYF

j_call: TRBJ2-5
v_call: TRBV2
d_call: TRBD2
cdr3_aa: CASRTPGTSISGTQYF

j_call: TRBJ1-2
v_call: TRBV5-1
d_call: NA
cdr3_aa: CASSSSGELGGYTF

j_call: TRBJ1-2
v_call: TRBV7-6
d_call: NA
cdr3_aa: CASSPQDTNYGYTF

j_call: TRBJ1-1
v_call: TRBV30
d_call: TRBD1
cdr3_aa: CAWKTADRGRTNEAFF

j_call: TRBJ1-4
v_call: TRBV25-1
d_call: TRBD1
cdr3_aa: CASSEGQPGEKLFF

j_call: TRBJ2-3
v_call: TRBV7-3
d_call: NA
cdr3_aa: CASSPRGSGLHLGDTQYF

j_call: TRBJ2-6
v_call: TRBV18
d_call: NA
cdr3_aa: CASSPAGAGYGANVLTF

j_call: TRBJ1-1
v_call: TRBV9
d_call: TRBD1
cdr3_aa: CASGDRANTEAFF

j_call: TRBJ1-2
v_call: TRBV9
d_call: NA
cdr3_aa: CASSETDNGYTF

j_call: TRBJ1-6
v_call: TRBV18
d_call: NA
cdr3_aa: CASSLGQPYNSPLHF

j_call: TRBJ1-2
v_call: TRBV5-4
d_call: NA
cdr3_aa: CASSWGGASNYGYTF

j_call: TRBJ1-2
v_call: TRBV6-1
d_call: TRBD1
cdr3_aa: CASSEGQGAHYGYTF

j_call: TRBJ2-1
v_call: TRBV9
d_call: TRBD1
cdr3_aa: CASSKGGLSSYNEQFF

j_call: TRBJ2-3
v_call: TRBV5-1
d_call: NA
cdr3_aa: CASSLQTGTDTQYF

j_call: TRBJ2-7
v_call: TRBV30
d_call: TRBD2
cdr3_aa: CAWSVLWTSAHEQYF

j_call: TRBJ2-1
v_call: TRBV4-1
d_call: TRBD2
cdr3_aa: CASSRRLAGVDEQFF

j_call: TRBJ1-5
v_call: TRBV30
d_call: NA
cdr3_aa: CAWTLASGQPQHF

j_call: TRBJ1-5
v_call: TRBV7-9
d_call: NA
cdr3_aa: CARTGRGYQPQHF

j_call: TRBJ2-5
v_call: TRBV5-1
d_call: TRBD2
cdr3_aa: CASSLLASGEETQYF

j_call: TRBJ2-5
v_call: TRBV9
d_call: NA
cdr3_aa: CASSVDTAQETQYF

j_call: TRBJ2-3
v_call: TRBV18
d_call: NA
cdr3_aa: CASSGGSTDTQYF

j_call: TRBJ2-1
v_call: TRBV11-2
d_call: NA
cdr3_aa: CASSLVRGGQFF

j_call: TRBJ2-7
v_call: TRBV2
d_call: NA
cdr3_aa: CASSEAVGDKRYEQYF